The 12 T cell receptor beta chains in this list originate from one sample, sequenced in a study of T-cell memory formation after mild COVID-19. TCRdb ran MiXCR on the 5' RACE reads and lists one entry per CDR3 protein. The sample has about 250,000 distinct CDR3 sequences, approximately 15% seen once. Input material: PBMCs or a T cell subset sorted from them (not recorded which). The receptors derive from an adult woman who had mild COVID-19 (a few samples of this study predate the infection). Cell type and time point are not known.

The genes are TRBV9 and TRBJ2-3; no definite D call. Germline assignment: CDR1 SGDLS and CDR2 YYNGEE. The CDR3 is 15 amino acids. V was cut by 1 base and J by 3 bases, with 12 bases left in between. The CDR3 spells CASSVLEGSTDTQYF. The CDR3 DNA sequence: TGTGCCAGCAGCGTATTAGAAGGGTCGACAGATACGCAGTATTTT. The full variable domain, with the rest looked up from reference TRBV9 and TRBJ2-3, is DSGVTQTPKHLITATGQRVTLRCSPRSGDLSVYWYQQSLDQGLQFLIQYYNGEERAKGNILERFSAQQFPDLHSELNLSSLELGDSALYFCASSVLEGSTDTQYFGPGTRLTVL.

In this sample, this clonotype turned up a few times. A much larger clone differs from this one at a single base, so this may be a read error. The chain employs TRBV4-1 and TRBJ2-1; tentative D call: TRBD2 (7 bases). With 1 base removed from V and 2 bases from J, the gap between germline ends came to 9 bases. The V gene's germline CDR1 is MGHRA and CDR2 YSYEKL. The CDR3 spans 15 residues. The CDR3 bases are TGCGCCAGCAGCCAAGTCGGGGGGCCCTACAATGAGCAGTTCTTC. Encoded protein: CASSQVGGPYNEQFF.

This clonotype was observed many times. The chain carries TRBV10-3 and TRBJ2-2, with D unclear. CDR3 length equals 13 residues. The V end lost 3 bases, the J end lost 3 bases, and 5 bases lay between the germline ends. Germline V gives CDR1 ENHRY, CDR2 SYGVKD. The CDR3 loop is CAISDVDTGELFF. As DNA, the CDR3 is TGTGCCATCAGTGATGTTGACACCGGGGAGCTGTTTTTT.

This clonotype was detected ten times or more. The chain is built from TRBV7-2 and TRBJ2-5; D uncertain. Trimming pared 2 bases from V and 4 bases from J, leaving 5 bases between. This CDR3 has 12 residues. Per germline, CDR1 SGHTA and CDR2 FQGNSA. The CDR3 spells CASSLYRETQYF. CDR3 DNA: TGTGCCAGCAGCTTATATCGAGAGACCCAGTACTTC.

The V gene is TRBV6-2 or TRBV6-3, the J gene TRBJ1-1; D gene uncertain. Germline V gene sequence: CDR1 MNHEY, CDR2 SVGEGT. Trimming removed 7 bases from V and 1 base from J, with 4 bases in between. This CDR3 comprises 11 residues. CDR3 coding DNA: TGTGCCAGCATTCGGAACACTGAAGCTTTCTTT. It specifies CASIRNTEAFF.

The rearrangement uses TRBV5-1 and TRBJ1-1; D is unresolved. Deletions cut 0 bases from V and 10 bases from J, with 13 bases between. The CDR3 loop spans 13 amino acids. Germline V gene sequence: CDR1 SGHRS, CDR2 YFSETQ. Here the CDR3 reads CASSLVSGFGAFF. The CDR3 DNA sequence: TGCGCCAGCAGCTTGGTATCAGGTTTCGGAGCTTTCTTT.

The rearrangement uses TRBV10-3 and TRBJ2-2, with D uncertain. The V gene's germline CDR1 is ENHRY and CDR2 SYGVKD. Trimming shortened V by 6 bases and J by 2 bases, and 10 bases separated the two germline ends. The CDR3 is 14 amino acids. DNA for the CDR3: TGTGCCATCAGGGATTCCCTTAACACCGGGGAGCTGTTTTTT. Protein product: CAIRDSLNTGELFF.

Only a few counts were recorded for this clonotype. The chain has TRBV11-3 and TRBJ2-7; D may match TRBD1 or TRBD2 (5 bases each). The V and J ends lost 4 bases and 1 base respectively, with 14 bases between them. The germline CDR1 and CDR2 sequences are SGHNT and YENEEA. The CDR3 runs 15 residues. This CDR3 is CASSYAGTPSYEQYF. DNA of the CDR3: TGTGCCAGCAGCTACGCCGGGACGCCATCCTACGAGCAGTACTTC.

The CDR3 DNA sequence: TGTGCCAGCAGCGCCGGGACAGGGCACGTCTATGGCTACACCTTC. Residues: CASSAGTGHVYGYTF. This rearrangement joins TRBV7-2 to TRBJ1-2, with TRBD1 identical over 9 bases. V was pared by 5 bases and J by 4 bases, with 8 bases of the junction left unmatched. CDR3 length: 15 residues. Per the germline V gene, CDR1 is SGHTA and CDR2 is FQGNSA.

The chain is built from TRBV20-1 and TRBJ2-3; possibly TRBD2 for D (5 bases). Trimming left V 0 bases short and J 3 bases short, with 13 bases between. The CDR3 has 15 residues. Germline V gene sequence: CDR1 DFQATT, CDR2 SNEGSKA (reference sequence). The CDR3 nucleotides read TGCAGTGCTAGAGATTACGGGGTCACGACAGATACGCAGTATTTT. Its translation is CSARDYGVTTDTQYF.

This clonotype was seen only a few times. J is TRBJ1-4 and V is TRBV5-1; TRBD1 matches at 9 bases. V was pared by 1 base and J by 4 bases, with 5 bases of the junction left unmatched. The CDR3 length is 16 residues. Germline V lookup: CDR1 SGHRS, CDR2 YFSETQ. Written as DNA, the CDR3 is TGCGCCAGCAGCTTGATTCCGGGACAGGGTAATGAAAAACTGTTTTTT. Its protein product is CASSLIPGQGNEKLFF.

This clonotype has ten or more counts. Written as DNA, the CDR3 is TGTGCCAGTTCTTTCACAGGGAACACTGAAGCTTTCTTT. Its translation: CASSFTGNTEAFF. The chain is built from TRBV12-3 or TRBV12-4 and TRBJ1-1, with D perhaps TRBD1 (5 bases). The CDR3 extends over 13 amino acids. Trimming removed 9 bases from V and 1 base from J, with 12 bases in between.